This T cell receptor beta chain emerged from a study of T cell clones after liver transplantation. Study-level background: A pre-transplant mixed lymphocyte reaction with TCRbeta sequencing defined graft-donor-reactive clones followed in post-transplant blood. Standard immunosuppression, with no induction, continued until 12-24 months after transplant. General observations from the study: Compared with third party-reactive sequences, donor-reactive ones declined more, independent of withdrawal success.

Turning to this clone: Its cognate antigen is unknown.

Measured with immunoSEQ multiplex PCR; TCRdb has only the in-frame clones, and not every one. The sample has thousands of clones; roughly 29% are singletons. TCRbeta sequences of proliferating CFSE-low MLR cells were labeled alloreactive. Pre-transplant recipient cells met graft donor PBMCs, splenocytes, lymph-node cells, or third-party PBMCs. Germline V CDR1 and CDR2: MRHNA, SNTAGT. J was trimmed by 6 bases and V by 2 bases; bases with no gene match: 0. The CDR3 has 14 amino acids. The receptor comes from a human patient who received a liver transplant. T cells may partly derive from the graft donor. The V gene is TRBV6-4, the J gene TRBJ2-1, with TRBD1 identical over 11 bases. Sequenced sample: CD4+ T cells from cultured PBMCs. The CDR3 DNA reads as TGTGCCAGCAGTGACGGGACAGGGGGCAATGAGCAGTTCTTC. Translation gives CASSDGTGGNEQFF.